This T cell receptor beta chain was identified in a study of PD-1 blockade in classical Hodgkin lymphoma. Measured with immunoSEQ multiplex PCR; TCRdb has only the in-frame clones, and not every one. The sample shows about 4,000 clones, 71% of them seen only once. This CDR3 is built from 14 residues. The V end was cut by 2 bases, the J end by 4 bases, with 11 bases between. The germline CDR1 and CDR2 sequences are MNHEY and SVGAGI. All patients relapsed after autologous stem cell transplantation, and brentuximab vedotin exposure varied. The TCR comes from a human donor with classical Hodgkin lymphoma. Source: peripheral blood mononuclear cells (PBMCs), taken at baseline. This chain uses TRBV6-5 with TRBJ1-1; no firm D call. The CDR3 sequence is CASSYKAGGTEAFF. The CDR3 coding sequence is TGTGCCAGCAGTTACAAGGCGGGCGGCACTGAAGCTTTCTTT.